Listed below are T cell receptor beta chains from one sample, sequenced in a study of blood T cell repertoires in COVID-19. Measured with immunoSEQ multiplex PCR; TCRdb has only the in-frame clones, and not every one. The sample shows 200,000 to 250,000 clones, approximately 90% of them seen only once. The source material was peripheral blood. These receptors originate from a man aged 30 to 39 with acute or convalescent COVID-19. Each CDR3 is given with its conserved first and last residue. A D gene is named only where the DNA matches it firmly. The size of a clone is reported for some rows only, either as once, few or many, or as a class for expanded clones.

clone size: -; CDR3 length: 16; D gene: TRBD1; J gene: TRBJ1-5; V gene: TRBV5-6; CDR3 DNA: TGTGCCAGCAGCCGTAGGACAGGGGCTAGCAATCAGCCCCAGCATTTT; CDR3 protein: CASSRRTGASNQPQHF
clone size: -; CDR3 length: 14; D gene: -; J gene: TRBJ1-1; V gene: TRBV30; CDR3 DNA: TGTGCCTGGAAAGGGGCAGGGTGGAACACTGAAGCTTTCTTT; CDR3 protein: CAWKGAGWNTEAFF
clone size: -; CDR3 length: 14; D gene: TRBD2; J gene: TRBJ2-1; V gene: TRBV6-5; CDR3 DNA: TGTGCCAGCAGGCAACTAGCGGGGAGAAATGAGCAGTTCTTC; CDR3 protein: CASRQLAGRNEQFF
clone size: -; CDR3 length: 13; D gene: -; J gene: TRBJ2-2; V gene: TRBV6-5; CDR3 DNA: TGTGCCATCAGGGGAGCGGGCACCGGGGAGCTGTTTTTT; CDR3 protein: CAIRGAGTGELFF
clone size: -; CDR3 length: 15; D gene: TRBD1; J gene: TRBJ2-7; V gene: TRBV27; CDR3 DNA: TGTGCCAGCAGTCCGAGGGACAGGGGTTGGTACGAGCAGTACTTC; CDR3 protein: CASSPRDRGWYEQYF
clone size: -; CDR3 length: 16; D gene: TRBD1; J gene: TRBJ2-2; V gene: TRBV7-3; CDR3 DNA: TGTGCCAGCAGCCCCGCCGGGACAGTTAACACCGGGGAGCTGTTTTTT; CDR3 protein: CASSPAGTVNTGELFF
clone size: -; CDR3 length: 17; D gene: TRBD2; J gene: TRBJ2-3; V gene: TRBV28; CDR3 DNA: TGTGCCAGCAGTTCTCCGACTAGCGGGGCTCGCACAGATACGCAGTATTTT; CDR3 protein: CASSSPTSGARTDTQYF
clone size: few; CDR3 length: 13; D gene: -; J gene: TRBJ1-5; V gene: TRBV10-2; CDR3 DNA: TGCGCCAGCAGGGACAGCCCCAATCAGCCCCAGCATTTT; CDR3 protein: CASRDSPNQPQHF
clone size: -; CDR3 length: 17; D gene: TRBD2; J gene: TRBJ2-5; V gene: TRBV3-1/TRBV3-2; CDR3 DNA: TGTGCCAGCAGCCAACTTACGCGGGGAGCGGGGGAAGAGACCCAGTACTTC; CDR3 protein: CASSQLTRGAGEETQYF
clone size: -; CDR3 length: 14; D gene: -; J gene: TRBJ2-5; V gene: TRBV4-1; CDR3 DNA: TGCGCCAGCAGCCACTACCTAGGAGGGGAGACCCAGTACTTC; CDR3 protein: CASSHYLGGETQYF
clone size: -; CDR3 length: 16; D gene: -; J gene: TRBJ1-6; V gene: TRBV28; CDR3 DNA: TGTGCCAGCGGGGGAGGGTCATCACACTATAATTCACCCCTCCACTTT; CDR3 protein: CASGGGSSHYNSPLHF
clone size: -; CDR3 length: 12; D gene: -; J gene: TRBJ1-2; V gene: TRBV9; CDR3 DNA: TGTGCCAGCAGCGCCGCGGGGGCCGGCTACACCTTC; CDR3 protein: CASSAAGAGYTF
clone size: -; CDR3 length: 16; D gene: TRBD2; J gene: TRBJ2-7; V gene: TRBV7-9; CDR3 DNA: TGTGCCAGCAGCCCCTCTAGCGGGACCAACTCCTACGAGCAGTACTTC; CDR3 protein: CASSPSSGTNSYEQYF
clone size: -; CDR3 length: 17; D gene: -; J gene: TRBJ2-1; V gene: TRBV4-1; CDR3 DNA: TGCGCCAGCAGCCAAGATCGCGGAAGAAGCTCCTACAATGAGCAGTTCTTC; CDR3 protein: CASSQDRGRSSYNEQFF
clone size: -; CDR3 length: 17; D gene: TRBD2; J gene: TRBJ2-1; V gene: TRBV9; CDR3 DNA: TGTGCCAGCAGCTACCCCGGAGCGGGAGGGGCTTACAATGAGCAGTTCTTC; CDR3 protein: CASSYPGAGGAYNEQFF
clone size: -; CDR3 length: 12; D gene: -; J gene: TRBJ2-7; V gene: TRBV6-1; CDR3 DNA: TGTGCCAGCAGCAACAGGGTTACCGAGCAGTACTTC; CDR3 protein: CASSNRVTEQYF